This T cell receptor (beta chain) was identified during a study of technical replicates of blood from a few donors. Libraries were prepared by immunoSEQ multiplex PCR; TCRdb keeps only in-frame clonotypes and omits some of them. The table lists tens of thousands of clones, about 94% of them singletons. The source material was T cells isolated from PBMCs. The source of this sequence is a human donor in good health.

The CDR3 DNA sequence: TGTGCCAGCAGCCGACACGAAGCTTTCTTT. It specifies CASSRHEAFF. The rearrangement links TRBV11-2 to TRBJ1-1; D remains unclear. Germline V lookup: CDR1 SGHAT, CDR2 FQNNGV. CDR3 length: 10 residues. V lost 5 bases and J lost 8, with 6 bases in between.